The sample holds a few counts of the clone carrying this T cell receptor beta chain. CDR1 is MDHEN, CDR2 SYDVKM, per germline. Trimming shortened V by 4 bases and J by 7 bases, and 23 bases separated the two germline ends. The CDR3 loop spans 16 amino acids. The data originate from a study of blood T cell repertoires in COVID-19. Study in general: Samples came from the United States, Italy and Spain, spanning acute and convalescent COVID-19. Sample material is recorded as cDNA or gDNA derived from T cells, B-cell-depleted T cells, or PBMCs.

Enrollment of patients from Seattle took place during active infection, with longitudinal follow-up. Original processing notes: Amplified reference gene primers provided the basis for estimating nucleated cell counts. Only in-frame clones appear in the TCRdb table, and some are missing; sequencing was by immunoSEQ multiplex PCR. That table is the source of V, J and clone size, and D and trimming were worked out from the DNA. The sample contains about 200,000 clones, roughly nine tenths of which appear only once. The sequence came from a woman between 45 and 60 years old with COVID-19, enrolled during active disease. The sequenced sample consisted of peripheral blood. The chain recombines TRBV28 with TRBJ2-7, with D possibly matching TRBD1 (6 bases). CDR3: CASSSSQGFPSGEQYF. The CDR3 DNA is TGTGCCAGCAGTTCCTCCCAGGGGTTTCCCTCGGGAGAGCAGTACTTC.